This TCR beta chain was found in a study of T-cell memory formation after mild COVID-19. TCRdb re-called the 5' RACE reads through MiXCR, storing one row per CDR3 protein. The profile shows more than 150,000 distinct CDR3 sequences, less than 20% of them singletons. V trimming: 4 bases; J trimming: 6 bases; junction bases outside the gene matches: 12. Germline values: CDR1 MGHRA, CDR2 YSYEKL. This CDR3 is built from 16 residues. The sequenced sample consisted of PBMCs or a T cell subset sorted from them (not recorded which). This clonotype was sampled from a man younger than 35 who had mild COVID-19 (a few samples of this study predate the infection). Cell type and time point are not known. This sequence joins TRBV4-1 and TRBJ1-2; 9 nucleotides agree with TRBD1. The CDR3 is CASSPFWDRAKHGYTF. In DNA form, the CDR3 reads TGCGCCAGCAGCCCCTTCTGGGACAGGGCGAAACATGGCTACACCTTC.